This T cell receptor (beta chain) was profiled in a study of CD4 T cells in relation to SARS-CoV-2 and coronaviruses. Study details: Convalescent patients had median age roughly 37 years, range about 21 to 75. Crossreactive spike epitopes shared across donors were mapped to their HLA restriction.

Naive and memory CD4+ T cell DNA was deep-sequenced without culture. Profiled with immunoSEQ multiplex PCR; TCRdb holds only in-frame clones, not every one. The table shows more than 30,000 clones, with over 75% occurring only once. Findings and caveats of the study: The cross-reactivity analysis covered only spike protein, not other viral proteins.

Points on this clone: Its antigen is unidentified.

The source is an adult with COVID-19. Sequencing was carried out using memory CD4+ T cells from PBMCs.

The CDR3 sequence is CASSPTQNTEAFF. CDR3 sequence (DNA): TGCGCCAGCAGCCCTACACAGAACACTGAAGCTTTCTTT. The V and J genes are TRBV5-1 and TRBJ1-1; no firm D call. Germline assignment: CDR1 SGHRS and CDR2 YFSETQ. The CDR3 loop spans 13 amino acids. The germline V and J ends were trimmed by 4 bases and 1 base, with 8 bases remaining between them.